This T cell receptor beta chain was captured in a study of T-cell reconstitution after alpha-beta-depleted transplantation in children. Study-level findings and limits: Once a year had passed after transplant, T-cell counts and diversity came mostly from newly produced T cells. Several hundred expanded graft clones reportedly gave rise to the alpha-beta T cells present about two months after transplant.

This clonotype was seen at least ten times. Its target is unknown. Unique molecular identifiers were incorporated during preparation of the TCRbeta library. TCRdb used MiXCR to reprocess the PCR reads, holding one entry per CDR3 protein. This sample has 200,000 to 250,000 distinct CDR3 sequences, with 8.2% found just once. The germline V and J ends were trimmed by 4 bases and 0 bases, with 9 bases remaining between them. CDR1 and CDR2 (germline): SQVTM, ANQGSEA. The CDR3 is made up of 13 amino acids. The material was PBMCs, mostly from graft donor cells, obtained 180 days after TCRalphabeta/CD19-depleted stem cell transplant. The chain employs TRBV29-1 and TRBJ2-5; no reliable D call. The sequence was obtained from a male patient younger than 18 who had a stem cell transplant for acute lymphoblastic leukemia, so the T cells may come from the graft donor. The CDR3 sequence is CSVGIRYQETQYF. CDR3 bases: TGCAGCGTTGGAATCCGGTACCAAGAGACCCAGTACTTC.